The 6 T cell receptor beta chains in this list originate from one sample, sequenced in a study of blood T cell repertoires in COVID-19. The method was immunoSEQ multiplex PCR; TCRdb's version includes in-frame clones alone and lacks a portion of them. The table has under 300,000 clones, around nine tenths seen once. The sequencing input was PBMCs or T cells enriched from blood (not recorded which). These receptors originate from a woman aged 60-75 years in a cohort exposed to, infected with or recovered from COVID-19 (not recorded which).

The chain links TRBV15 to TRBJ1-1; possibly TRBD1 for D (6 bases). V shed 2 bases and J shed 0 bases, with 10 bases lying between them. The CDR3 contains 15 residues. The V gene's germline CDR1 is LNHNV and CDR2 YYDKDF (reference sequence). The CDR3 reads CATSRSRGLNTEAFF. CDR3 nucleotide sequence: TGTGCCACCAGCAGATCCAGGGGACTGAACACTGAAGCTTTCTTT.

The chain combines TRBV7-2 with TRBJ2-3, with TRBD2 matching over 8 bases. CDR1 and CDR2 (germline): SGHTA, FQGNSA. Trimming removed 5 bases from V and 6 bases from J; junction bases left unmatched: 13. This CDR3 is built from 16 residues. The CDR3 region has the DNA TGTGCCAGCAGCAAAAGAGCGCGCGGGGGGATGGATACGCAGTATTTT. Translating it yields CASSKRARGGMDTQYF.

DNA for the CDR3: TGTGCCAGCAGTGAAGCATGGGGGGATCAAGAGACCCAGTACTTC. Amino acids: CASSEAWGDQETQYF. The chain employs TRBV6-1 and TRBJ2-5, with D perhaps matching TRBD2 (6 bases). V was clipped by 0 bases and J by 2 bases, with 10 bases between them. This CDR3 region has 15 residues. Germline V lookup: CDR1 MNHNS, CDR2 SASEGT.

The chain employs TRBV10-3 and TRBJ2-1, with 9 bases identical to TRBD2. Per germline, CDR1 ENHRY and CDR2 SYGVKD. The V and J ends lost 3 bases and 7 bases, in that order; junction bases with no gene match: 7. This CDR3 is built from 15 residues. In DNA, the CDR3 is TGTGCCATCAGTGATGGGACTAGCTCGGGGAATGAGCAGTTCTTC. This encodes CAISDGTSSGNEQFF.

As DNA, the CDR3 is TGCGCCAGCAGTACCGCCGGGACTAGCGTTTTCAATGAGCAGTTCTTC. Its translation: CASSTAGTSVFNEQFF. J is TRBJ2-1 and V is TRBV10-2; TRBD2 agrees at 10 bases. CDR3 length: 16 residues. Per germline, CDR1 WSHSY and CDR2 SAAADI. Trimming at V came to 5 bases and at J to 6 bases, leaving 10 bases not matched to a gene.

The CDR3 region has the DNA TGTGCCAGCAGCTTTAAAACAGGTCCCGTCTACGAGCAGTACTTC. This translates into CASSFKTGPVYEQYF. The genes are TRBV7-8 and TRBJ2-7; perhaps TRBD1 as D (5 bases). The CDR3 spans 15 residues. The germline V gene encodes CDR1 SGHVS and CDR2 FQNEAQ. V lost 3 bases and J 3 bases, leaving 15 bases between the germline ends.